This TCR beta chain was sequenced in a study of T cells after posttransplantation cyclophosphamide (dated by TCRdb to 2016 to 2017). Background for the entire study: Using TRB sequencing, the study followed how the T cell repertoire rebuilt after myeloablative bone marrow transplantation with posttransplantation cyclophosphamide given as GVHD prophylaxis. Samples from about 33 PTCy-treated patients, along with samples from some 16 of their related bone marrow donors, underwent antigen receptor sequencing. TRB sequencing was performed on blood from all 35 or so PTCy patients with 1-year posttransplant specimens. In 3 patients, TRB sequencing was also performed on up to roughly 3 more blood samples taken 2 to 5.2 years after transplant, and in 4 patients, pretransplant blood was also TRB-sequenced. Because TRA and TRB clonality were tightly correlated in 9 or 10 samples, subsequent TCR analyses were focused on TRB only. Public TRB sequences were checked against a database of over 3,600 sequences associated with responses to pathogens, tumor antigens, self-antigens and alloantigens.

Here is what the overall study found, with its caveats: Across about 49 patients, TRB clonality was highly associated with recipient CMV seropositivity and CMV reactivation, and PTCy diversity was similar to diversity in CNI/methotrexate controls. Donor-recipient similarity was low at 1-2 months but rose over the first year, and later blood repertoires were often dominated by donor CD8+ memory clones. The TRB repertoires of T cells infiltrating skin or the GI tract showed only limited overlap with the TRB repertoires found in blood.

Genomic DNA was the input for TRB sequencing, which was run either with the immunoSEQ assay at survey resolution or with the hsTCRB kit. Regarding the original processing steps: The immunoSEQ software was used for initial read processing, and the LymphoSeq R package was used for repertoire analyses. Clonality was calculated as 1 minus normalized Shannon entropy, and the Gini coefficient was also calculated for each TRB dataset. Phenotypes of unsorted samples were inferred by mapping TRB sequences from sorted subsets of the recipient or donor onto unsorted samples of the same recipient. TCRdb limited this immuneACCESS table to in-frame rearrangements with V and J called. A share of clones is missing; checked studies link under half to unresolved V genes, and the rest is unexplained. Clone size and V and J calls were adopted from that table, with D and trimming inferred from the DNA. Here the sample lists 38,000 or so clones, none seen once only. The ten largest clones capture 2.5% of the sample.

Related bone marrow donors provided peripheral blood samples on the day of marrow donation. Peripheral blood and bone marrow mononuclear cells were isolated by Ficoll-Hypaque density centrifugation and cryopreserved. This clone was seen only a few times. There is no known antigen for this receptor. No base qualities exist here, and no much larger clone lies one base off it. The sequence was collected from a man aged 45 to 65 in good health, CMV-negative, and a related stem cell transplant donor. Material for sequencing was PBMCs.

For the CDR3, the sequence is CASSQDGTGNLPNEQYF. The base sequence is TGCGCCAGCAGCCAAGATGGGACAGGGAATCTGCCGAACGAGCAGTACTTC. This chain is built from TRBV4-1 and TRBJ2-5, with 9 middle bases fitting TRBD1. The J call is in doubt because the DNA end fits TRBJ2-7 better. Including cysteine and phenylalanine, the CDR3 has 17 amino acids. Kept here is only the CDR3 DNA, which spans 51 bases and is read in frame from base 1. Reading the germline V gene gives CDR1 MGHRA and CDR2 YSYEKL.